One sample yielded the 32 T cell receptor beta chains listed below, sequenced in a study of T cell repertoires in cytomegalovirus infection. TCRdb re-called the reads with MiXCR, one entry per CDR3 protein. Of some 350,000 distinct CDR3 sequences listed, just under 30% are singletons. No antigen has been assigned to these receptors. Sequences were derived from cultured PBMCs, sampled from culture after CMV antigen stimulation. These receptors were collected from a human donor in good health (CMV status not recorded). Some clones in this sample may be carry-over from other donors' samples.

This clonotype has just a few counts. The chain employs TRBV27 and TRBJ2-5; D is uncertain. Trimming pared 2 bases from V and 8 bases from J, leaving 3 bases between. This CDR3 has 10 residues. Germline lookup yields CDR1 MNHEY and CDR2 SMNVEV (reference sequence). CDR3 loop: CASSLGTQYF. The CDR3 coding sequence is TGTGCCAGCAGTTTAGGAACCCAGTACTTC.

The J gene is TRBJ2-7, the V gene TRBV11-1; a possible D gene is TRBD1 (6 bases). The germline V gene encodes CDR1 SGHAT and CDR2 FQDESV (reference sequence). V gave up 7 bases and J gave up 3 bases, with 16 bases separating them. The CDR3 loop spans 14 amino acids. This CDR3 is CASTPGDNHYEQYF. For the CDR3, the DNA is TGTGCCAGCACTCCAGGGGACAACCACTACGAGCAGTACTTC.

In nucleotides, the CDR3 is TGTGCCAGCAGCTTAGAGGCTAGCGGGAGTATCGAGCAGTACTTC. Translation gives CASSLEASGSIEQYF. The chain combines TRBV11-2 with TRBJ2-7, with TRBD2 matching over 10 bases. Trimming removed 0 bases from V and 6 bases from J; junction bases left unmatched: 5. Per the germline V gene, CDR1 is SGHAT and CDR2 is FQNNGV. This CDR3 region has 15 residues.

This clonotype was counted a few times. The chain employs TRBV12-3 or TRBV12-4 and TRBJ1-3; D remains ambiguous. V was cut by 7 bases and J by 4 bases, with 14 bases left in between. CDR3 length equals 14 residues. DNA for the CDR3: TGTGCCAGCATCCAAACGGCGCGAGGAAACACCATATATTTT. As protein: CASIQTARGNTIYF.

This clonotype came up a few times. The chain carries TRBV14 and TRBJ2-1, with a weak D call TRBD2 (5 bases). The CDR3 has 16 residues. Germline V gives CDR1 SGHDN, CDR2 FVKESK. V lost 8 bases to trimming and J lost 0 bases, with 17 bases between them. CDR3 sequence reads: CASSQRGLSSYNEQFF. The CDR3 region has the DNA TGTGCCAGCTCCCAACGGGGTTTGAGCTCCTACAATGAGCAGTTCTTC.

The chain joins TRBV7-9 to TRBJ2-3, with a weak D call TRBD2 (5 bases). V lost 5 bases to trimming and J lost 0 bases, with 15 bases between them. The CDR3 covers 16 residues. Germline-derived CDR1 and CDR2 are SEHNR and FQNEAQ (reference sequence). DNA of the CDR3: TGTGCCAGCAGCAAAAGGAGCGGTTCTAGCACAGATACGCAGTATTTT. Translated, it gives CASSKRSGSSTDTQYF.

This clonotype was detected a few times. The rearrangement links TRBV7-2 to TRBJ2-6; TRBD1 aligns across 8 bases. The V gene end was trimmed by 5 bases and the J gene end by 0 bases; junction bases not matched to a gene: 9. The V gene's germline CDR1 is SGHTA and CDR2 FQGNSA. The CDR3 has 18 amino acids. CDR3 nucleotide sequence: TGTGCCAGCAGCCCTCGGGACAGGTACCTCTCTGGGGCCAACGTCCTGACTTTC. Amino acid sequence: CASSPRDRYLSGANVLTF.

The sample holds a few counts of this clonotype. The chain carries TRBV27 and TRBJ1-1; TRBD1 matches at 7 bases. The CDR3 is 14 residues long. Germline V gene data show CDR1 as MNHEY and CDR2 as SMNVEV (reference sequence). Trimming at V came to 3 bases and at J to 1 base, leaving 2 bases not matched to a gene. For the CDR3, the DNA is TGTGCCAGCAGTTTTCGGACAGGGAACACTGAAGCTTTCTTT. This codes for CASSFRTGNTEAFF.

The chain couples TRBV4-1 to TRBJ2-5, with TRBD2 matching over 9 bases. V gave up 4 bases and J gave up 0 bases; unmatched junction bases: 6. Germline loops: CDR1 MGHRA, CDR2 YSYEKL. The CDR3 covers 16 residues. CDR3 sequence reads: CASSPAGLANQETQYF. DNA for the CDR3: TGCGCCAGCAGCCCTGCCGGACTAGCGAACCAAGAGACCCAGTACTTC.

This clonotype turned up a few times. This chain uses TRBV19 with TRBJ1-2, with no clear D. V lost 0 bases and J lost 8, with 10 bases in between. Germline V gene lookup returns CDR1 LNHDA and CDR2 SQIVND (reference sequence). This CDR3 has 13 amino acids. CDR3 DNA: TGTGCCAGTAGTATAGATGGCCTAAAGGGCTACACCTTC. This encodes CASSIDGLKGYTF.

With respect to this clonotype: Given the absence of the conserved phenylalanine or tryptophan at the CDR3 end, a read error is likely. This chain connects TRBV12-3 or TRBV12-4 to TRBJ2-7; D not certain. CDR3 size: 13 residues. V shed 2 bases and J shed 2 bases, with 7 bases lying between them. The CDR3 is CASSLPGTYEQYC. In DNA form, the CDR3 reads TGTGCCAGCAGTTTACCAGGAACCTACGAGCAGTACTGC.

This clonotype showed up many times. The chain carries TRBV7-8 and TRBJ2-3; D is ambiguous. V was trimmed by 1 base and J by 5 bases, leaving 13 bases between them. Germline-derived CDR1 and CDR2 are SGHVS and FQNEAQ. The length of the CDR3 is 15 residues. The CDR3 protein is CASSLVSGVGDTQYF. DNA for the CDR3: TGTGCCAGCAGCTTAGTTTCCGGCGTCGGAGATACGCAGTATTTT.

This clonotype showed up just a few times. The chain links TRBV7-8 to TRBJ2-1, with D hard to call. Germline V gene data show CDR1 as SGHVS and CDR2 as FQNEAQ. V dropped 5 bases and J dropped 6 bases, with 5 bases sitting between them. This CDR3 is built from 11 residues. This chain's CDR3 is CASSPANEQFF. In nucleotides, the CDR3 is TGTGCCAGCAGCCCTGCCAATGAGCAGTTCTTC. The complete variable domain, with remaining parts taken from reference TRBV7-8 and TRBJ2-1, reads GAGVSQSPRYKVAKRGQDVALRCDPISGHVSLFWYQQALGQGPEFLTYFQNEAQLDKSGLPSDRFFAERPEGSVSTLKIQRTQQEDSAVYLCASSPANEQFFGPGTRLTVL.

The gene calls are TRBV3-1 and TRBJ2-6; the match to TRBD1 covers 7 bases. The CDR3 runs 15 residues. From germline, CDR1 is LGHDT and CDR2 YNNKEL (reference sequence). Trimming removed 5 bases from V and 3 bases from J; junction bases left unmatched: 4. The CDR3 DNA reads as TGTGCCAGCAGCGTGCAGGGGGATGGGGCCAACGTCCTGACTTTC. As protein: CASSVQGDGANVLTF.

The CDR3, as DNA: TGTGCCAGTAGCCCCAGTGGTGATGTGCAGTTCTTC. Encoded protein: CASSPSGDVQFF. The chain combines TRBV19 with TRBJ2-1; D gene uncertain. With 6 bases removed from V and 12 bases from J, the gap between germline ends came to 15 bases. The V gene's germline CDR1 is LNHDA and CDR2 SQIVND (reference sequence). The CDR3 sequence is 12 residues long.

This clonotype was observed a few times. This chain uses TRBV7-9 with TRBJ2-2; D tentatively reads TRBD1 or TRBD2 (5 bases each). Trimming removed 7 bases at V and 1 base at J, with 13 bases between. The CDR3 covers 15 residues. From germline, CDR1 is SEHNR and CDR2 FQNEAQ (reference sequence). CDR3 sequence: CASTYGTENTGELFF. As DNA, the CDR3 is TGTGCCAGCACCTACGGGACGGAGAACACCGGGGAGCTGTTTTTT.

Only a few counts were recorded for this clonotype. The rearrangement uses TRBV6-2 or TRBV6-3 and TRBJ2-7; D gene ambiguous. Germline CDR1 and CDR2: MNHEY and SVGEGT. The CDR3 spans 17 residues. Trimming took 0 bases from V and 6 from J, leaving 21 bases between them. The CDR3 here is CASSYSTVGVPSREQYF. The CDR3 DNA follows: TGTGCCAGCAGTTACTCGACGGTTGGGGTCCCGAGTCGCGAGCAGTACTTC.

This clonotype was counted only a few times. V is TRBV28 and J is TRBJ1-4; the match to TRBD1 covers 9 bases. This CDR3 is built from 15 residues. Per the germline V gene, CDR1 is MDHEN and CDR2 is SYDVKM. V trimming: 7 bases; J trimming: 10 bases; junction bases outside the gene matches: 13. The CDR3 region is CASIGPGQGLRKLFF. The DNA of the CDR3 is TGTGCCAGCATTGGACCGGGACAGGGTTTACGAAAACTGTTTTTT.

This chain uses TRBV19 with TRBJ1-1, with 9 bases that match TRBD1. The V and J ends lost 5 bases and 1 base, in that order; junction bases with no gene match: 8. Per germline, CDR1 LNHDA and CDR2 SQIVND (reference sequence). CDR3 length: 16 amino acids. In nucleotides, the CDR3 is TGTGCCAGTAGTGACCCCGGGACAGGGTCGAACACTGAAGCTTTCTTT. Translating gives CASSDPGTGSNTEAFF.

This clonotype was counted between two and nine times. CDR3 nucleotide sequence: TGTGCCAGCAGTGAAGCAGGGCCTGACGAAAAACTGTTTTTT. Residues: CASSEAGPDEKLFF. V and J are TRBV6-1 and TRBJ1-4; D gene unclear. Trimming shortened V by 0 bases and J by 8 bases, and 10 bases separated the two germline ends. The CDR3 spans 14 residues. The germline V gene has CDR1 MNHNS and CDR2 SASEGT.

This clonotype appeared many times. This chain joins TRBV5-5 and TRBJ1-6; D is unclear. The CDR3 totals 13 residues. V gave up 2 bases and J gave up 7 bases, with 7 bases separating them. Germline V gene data show CDR1 as SGHKS and CDR2 as YYEKEE (reference sequence). The CDR3 sequence is CASSFGPNSPLHF. For the CDR3, the DNA is TGTGCCAGCAGCTTTGGGCCAAATTCACCCCTCCACTTT.

The chain carries TRBV29-1 and TRBJ1-1; 11 nucleotides agree with TRBD1. V lost 8 bases to trimming and J lost 7 bases; unmatched junction nucleotides: 9. Germline values: CDR1 SQVTM, CDR2 ANQGSEA. CDR3 length: 13 amino acids. This chain's CDR3 is CSFPGQGGREAFF. Written as DNA, the CDR3 is TGCAGCTTCCCGGGACAGGGGGGCCGTGAAGCTTTCTTT.

This chain uses TRBV19 with TRBJ1-2; 7 bases are a match to TRBD1. J lost 4 bases, V lost 6 bases, and 17 bases had no gene match. The germline CDR1 and CDR2 sequences are LNHDA and SQIVND (reference sequence). The CDR3 is 17 residues long. DNA for the CDR3: TGTGCCAGTAGCGCATCTACAGACAGGGTCGGCGGCTATGGCTACACCTTC. This gives the protein CASSASTDRVGGYGYTF.

This clonotype was recorded many times. The rearrangement joins TRBV7-9 to TRBJ1-1; D is unclear. The CDR3 is 12 amino acids. Trimming shortened V by 6 bases and J by 7 bases, and 12 bases separated the two germline ends. Germline values: CDR1 SEHNR, CDR2 FQNEAQ (reference sequence). In nucleotides, the CDR3 is TGTGCCAGCAGTTTCATCACGGTTGAAGCTTTCTTT. This codes for CASSFITVEAFF. The whole variable domain, remainder taken from reference TRBV7-9 and TRBJ1-1, is DTGVSQNPRHKITKRGQNVTFRCDPISEHNRLYWYRQTLGQGPEFLTYFQNEAQLEKSRLLSDRFSAERPKGSFSTLEIQRTEQGDSAMYLCASSFITVEAFFGQGTRLTVV.

This chain joins TRBV6-5 and TRBJ1-1; possibly TRBD1 for D (6 bases). This CDR3 is 13 amino acids long. Germline lookup yields CDR1 MNHEY and CDR2 SVGAGI. Trimming took off 7 bases at V and 5 bases at J, with 14 bases between the two ends. CDR3 DNA: TGTGCCAGCACCTTGACAAGGGGGACTGAAGCTTTCTTT. Translated: CASTLTRGTEAFF.

This clonotype occurred a few times. This sequence joins TRBV5-1 and TRBJ1-4; no reliable D call. The CDR3 loop spans 15 amino acids. Germline-derived CDR1 and CDR2 are SGHRS and YFSETQ. The V end lost 2 bases, the J end lost 4 bases, and 12 bases lay between the germline ends. In DNA, the CDR3 is TGCGCCAGCAGCTTCCGTGACGGACTTAATGAAAAACTGTTTTTT. Amino acids: CASSFRDGLNEKLFF.

V and J are TRBV14 and TRBJ2-6, with unresolved D. The germline V gene encodes CDR1 SGHDN and CDR2 FVKESK. The CDR3 has 14 residues. The V end lost 6 bases, the J end lost 1 base, and 7 bases lay between the germline ends. The CDR3: CASRNISGANVLTF. CDR3 in DNA: TGTGCCAGCAGGAATATATCTGGGGCCAACGTCCTGACTTTC.

This clonotype came up a few times. This chain uses TRBV6-4 with TRBJ1-2; D remains ambiguous. CDR1 is MRHNA, CDR2 SNTAGT, per germline. Trimming cost V 0 bases and J 8 bases, with 7 bases left between them. This CDR3 is 12 amino acids long. In DNA, the CDR3 is TGTGCCAGCAGTGACTCCCAATGGGGCTACACCTTC. Protein product: CASSDSQWGYTF.

In this sample, this clonotype turned up many times. The chain is built from TRBV7-6 and TRBJ2-2; D is tentatively TRBD1 or TRBD2 (6 bases each). The V gene's germline CDR1 is SGHVS and CDR2 FNYEAQ. This CDR3 region has 19 residues. Trimming stripped 5 bases from V and 0 bases from J, with 22 bases between. The CDR3: CASSRRDTPKLSNTGELFF. CDR3 nucleotides: TGTGCCAGCAGCCGGCGGGACACGCCTAAACTATCGAACACCGGGGAGCTGTTTTTT.

V is TRBV10-3 and J is TRBJ2-3, with D possibly TRBD1 on 7 matching bases. The CDR3 has 16 residues. The V and J ends lost 3 bases and 4 bases respectively, with 17 bases between them. Germline values: CDR1 ENHRY, CDR2 SYGVKD. CDR3 sequence reads: CAISESSTGRSDTQYF. CDR3 nucleotide sequence: TGTGCCATCAGTGAATCATCGACAGGGAGGTCAGATACGCAGTATTTT.

This chain connects TRBV7-2 to TRBJ2-6, with a tentative D call TRBD1 (6 bases). Per germline, CDR1 SGHTA and CDR2 FQGNSA. Trimming removed 4 bases at V and 2 bases at J, with 9 bases between. CDR3 length: 15 residues. The CDR3 nucleotides read TGTGCCAGCAGCTCACAGGGCGCTGGGGCCAACGTCCTGACTTTC. Its translation: CASSSQGAGANVLTF. Filled out from reference TRBV7-2 and TRBJ2-6, the complete variable domain reads GAGVSQSPSNKVTEKGKDVELRCDPISGHTALYWYRQSLGQGLEFLIYFQGNSAPDKSGLPSDRFSAERTGGSVSTLTIQRTQQEDSAVYLCASSSQGAGANVLTFGAGSRLTVL.

The genes are TRBV7-6 and TRBJ1-1, with D uncertain. Germline assignment: CDR1 SGHVS and CDR2 FNYEAQ. CDR3 length equals 13 residues. V gave up 2 bases and J gave up 6 bases, with 10 bases separating them. This CDR3 is CASSLQGYPEAFF. In DNA form, the CDR3 reads TGTGCCAGCAGCTTACAAGGGTACCCTGAAGCTTTCTTT. Full variable domain (outside the CDR3, taken from reference TRBV7-6 and TRBJ1-1): GAGVSQSPRYKVTKRGQDVALRCDPISGHVSLYWYRQALGQGPEFLTYFNYEAQQDKSGLPNDRFSAERPEGSISTLTIQRTEQRDSAMYRCASSLQGYPEAFFGQGTRLTVV.